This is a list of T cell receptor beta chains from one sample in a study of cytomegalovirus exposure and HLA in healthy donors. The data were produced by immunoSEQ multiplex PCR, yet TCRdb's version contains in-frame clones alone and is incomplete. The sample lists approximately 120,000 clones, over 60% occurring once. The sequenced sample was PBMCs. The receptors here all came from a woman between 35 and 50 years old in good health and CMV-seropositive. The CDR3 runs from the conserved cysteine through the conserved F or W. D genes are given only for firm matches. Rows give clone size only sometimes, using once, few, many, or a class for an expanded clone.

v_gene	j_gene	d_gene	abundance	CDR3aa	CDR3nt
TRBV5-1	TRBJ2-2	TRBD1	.	CASSFRDSNTGELFF	TGCGCCAGCAGCTTCCGGGACAGTAACACCGGGGAGCTGTTTTTT
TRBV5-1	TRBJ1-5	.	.	CASSLDGYSNQPQHF	TGCGCCAGCAGCTTGGACGGGTATAGCAATCAGCCCCAGCATTTT
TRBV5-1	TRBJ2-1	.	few	CASSLAGKDEQFF	TGCGCCAGCAGCTTGGCGGGGAAGGATGAGCAGTTCTTC
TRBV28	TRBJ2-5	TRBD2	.	CASSGGRIQEMPEETQYF	TGTGCCAGCAGTGGCGGGAGGATCCAAGAGATGCCCGAAGAGACCCAGTACTTC
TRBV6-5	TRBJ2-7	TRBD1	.	CASSYSAGGAYEQYF	TGTGCCAGCAGTTACTCGGCAGGGGGCGCGTACGAGCAGTACTTC
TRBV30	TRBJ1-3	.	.	CAWSRQKGDTIYF	TGTGCCTGGAGTAGGCAGAAAGGGGACACCATATATTTT
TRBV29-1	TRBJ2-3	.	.	CSVGRGPTDTQYF	TGCAGCGTTGGGCGGGGCCCCACAGATACGCAGTATTTT
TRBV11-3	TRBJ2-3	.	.	CASSEGGLDTQYF	TGTGCCAGCAGCGAAGGGGGTCTCGATACGCAGTATTTT
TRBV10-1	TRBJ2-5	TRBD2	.	CASRPGGSETQYF	TGCGCCAGCAGACCGGGAGGCTCGGAGACCCAGTACTTC
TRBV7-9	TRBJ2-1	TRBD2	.	CASSPPAGTSVHNEQFF	TGTGCCAGCAGCCCGCCGGCCGGGACTAGCGTTCACAATGAGCAGTTCTTC
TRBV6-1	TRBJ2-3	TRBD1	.	CASSQGAMYTQYF	TGTGCCAGTTCACAGGGGGCCATGTATACGCAGTATTTT